This T cell receptor beta chain was found in a study of T cell clones after liver transplantation. Study details: Until 12-24 months post-transplant, subjects got standard immunosuppression and no induction.

Findings of the study overall: Migration into the graft, not deletion, may explain lost graft donor-reactive T cells. Conclusions were preliminary, with small, heterogeneous patient groups. Post-transplant, graft-donor-reactive CD4 TCRbeta sequences in blood dropped significantly in most of the 8 subjects.

By frequency in the sample, this clone is medium-sized. Its specificity is unknown. Generated by immunoSEQ multiplex PCR, the TCRdb table keeps only in-frame clones and is missing some. Of approximately 11,000 clones listed, about 76% are singletons. V was pared by 0 bases and J by 7 bases, with 4 bases of the junction left unmatched. The CDR3 runs to 15 residues. Germline CDR1 and CDR2: MNHEY and SVGAGI. The clonotype originates from a human patient who received a liver transplant. The graft donor may have contributed some T cells. This material consisted of CD4+ T cells from blood, taken approximately 29 months after liver transplant. V and J are TRBV6-5 and TRBJ2-2, with 8 bases that match TRBD2. The CDR3 sequence: CASSYSRGGIGELFF. The CDR3, as DNA: TGTGCCAGCAGTTACTCTCGGGGGGGGATCGGGGAGCTGTTTTTT.